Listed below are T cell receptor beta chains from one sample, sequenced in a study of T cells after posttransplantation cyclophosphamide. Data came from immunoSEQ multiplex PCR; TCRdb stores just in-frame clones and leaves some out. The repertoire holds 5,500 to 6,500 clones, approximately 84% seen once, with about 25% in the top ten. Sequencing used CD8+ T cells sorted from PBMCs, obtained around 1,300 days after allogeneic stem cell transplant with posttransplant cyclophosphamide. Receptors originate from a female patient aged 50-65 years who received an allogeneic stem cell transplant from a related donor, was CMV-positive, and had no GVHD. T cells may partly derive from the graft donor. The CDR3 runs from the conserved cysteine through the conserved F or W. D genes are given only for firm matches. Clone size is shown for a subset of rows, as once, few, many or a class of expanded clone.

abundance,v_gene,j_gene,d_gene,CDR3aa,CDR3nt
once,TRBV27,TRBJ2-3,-,CASSLYPVDTQYF,TGTGCCAGCAGTTTATATCCGGTAGATACGCAGTATTTT
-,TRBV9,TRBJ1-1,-,CASSVEGATGRGAFF,TGTGCCAGCAGCGTAGAAGGAGCAACAGGGCGCGGAGCTTTCTTT
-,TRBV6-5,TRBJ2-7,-,CASSYVGRKEQYF,TGTGCCAGCAGTTACGTCGGCAGGAAAGAGCAGTACTTC
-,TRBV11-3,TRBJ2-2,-,CASSLDPGGNTGELFF,TGTGCCAGCAGCTTAGATCCTGGCGGGAACACCGGGGAGCTGTTTTTT
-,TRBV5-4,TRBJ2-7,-,CASSLGVGAYEQYF,TGTGCCAGCAGCTTGGGGGTCGGGGCCTACGAGCAGTACTTC
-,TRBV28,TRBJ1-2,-,CASSTGIGEVYGYTF,TGTGCCAGCAGCACAGGGATTGGGGAAGTTTATGGCTACACCTTC
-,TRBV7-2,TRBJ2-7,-,CASSFQGYEQYF,TGTGCCAGCAGCTTTCAGGGATACGAGCAGTACTTC
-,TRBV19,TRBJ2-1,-,CASSIYSSSYNEQFF,TGTGCCAGTAGTATTTACAGTAGCTCCTACAATGAGCAGTTCTTC
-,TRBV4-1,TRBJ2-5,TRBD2,CASSQPTSGKETQYF,TGTGCCAGCAGCCAGCCGACTAGCGGGAAGGAGACCCAGTACTTC
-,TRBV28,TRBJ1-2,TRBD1,CASSFGTAYGYTF,TGTGCCAGCAGTTTCGGGACAGCCTATGGCTACACCTTC